This TCR beta chain was captured by sequencing in a study of blood T cell repertoires in COVID-19. Study in general: Acute and convalescent COVID-19 specimens originated in the United States, Italy and Spain. The analysed material was cDNA or gDNA that came from T cells, B-cell-depleted T cells, or PBMCs.

Original data processing: Amplification of reference gene primers was used by the study to estimate nucleated cell counts. Here immunoSEQ multiplex PCR was the method, and the copy in TCRdb shows in-frame clones only, minus some. The V and J calls and clone size are taken from that table; D and trimming were inferred from the DNA. The table includes about 220,000 clones, more than 75% detected once. The V end was cut by 4 bases, the J end by 8 bases, with 12 bases between. The CDR3 runs 12 residues. Per germline, CDR1 SGHRS and CDR2 YFSETQ. Only one count was recorded for this clone. The V gene is TRBV5-1, the J gene TRBJ1-1; D not resolved. The sequence came from a human donor in a cohort sampled during active COVID-19. The sample consisted of peripheral blood. The chain's CDR3 is CASSGHGEEAFF. CDR3 in DNA: TGCGCCAGCAGCGGCCACGGGGAAGAAGCTTTCTTT.